What follows are 10 T cell receptor beta chains derived from one specimen sequenced in a study of regulatory T cells in long-lasting Graves disease. TCR beta libraries were built with iRepertoire HTBI primers and Arm-PCR of CDR3 regions. TCRdb re-called the multiplex PCR reads with MiXCR, one entry per CDR3 protein. The sample has about 370,000 distinct CDR3 sequences, 15% to 19% seen once. Time point specified: newly diagnosed GD, antithyroid drugs for less than 3 months. Researchers made the TCR library from RNA that was extracted from PBMCs. The sequencing used peripheral blood mononuclear cells (PBMCs), collected at new diagnosis, from a patient treated with antithyroid drugs. These receptors were taken from a female donor with Graves disease.

There are many counts of this clonotype. The chain has TRBV10-3 and TRBJ2-3, with no clear D. The ends were cut back, 10 bases at V and 4 bases at J, with 12 bases in the middle. CDR3 length: 12 amino acids. Per the germline V gene, CDR1 is ENHRY and CDR2 is SYGVKD. CDR3 protein: CASRTEADTQYF. CDR3 sequence (DNA): TGTGCCAGCAGAACAGAAGCAGATACGCAGTATTTT.

This clonotype was detected only a few times. The chain joins TRBV24-1 to TRBJ2-1; TRBD1 or TRBD2 may be the D gene (6 bases each). CDR1 and CDR2 (germline): KGHDR, SFDVKD. The CDR3 runs 15 residues. V was clipped by 7 bases and J by 5 bases, with 17 bases between them. CDR3 in amino acids: CATRGVRGAHNEQFF. The DNA of the CDR3 is TGTGCCACCAGGGGAGTTAGGGGGGCGCACAATGAGCAGTTCTTC.

This clonotype was seen repeatedly, ten times or more. The chain carries TRBV2 and TRBJ2-1; weak D call: TRBD2 (6 bases). The CDR3 extends over 10 amino acids. Germline CDR1 reads SNHLY; CDR2 reads FYNNEI. The V end was cut by 8 bases, the J end by 9 bases, with 8 bases between. CDR3 DNA sequence: TGTGCCAGCGGGGAGGTTGAGCAGTTCTTC. It yields the protein CASGEVEQFF.

This clonotype was counted at least ten times. This chain joins TRBV11-1 and TRBJ2-7; 9 nucleotides agree with TRBD2. V shed 10 bases, J shed 4 bases, and the junction held 14 bases outside the gene matches. Germline V gene sequence: CDR1 SGHAT, CDR2 FQDESV (reference sequence). This CDR3 has 15 residues. The chain's CDR3 is CAIGSPAGGSYEQYF. The DNA for the CDR3 is TGTGCCATCGGGTCACCAGCGGGAGGCTCTTACGAGCAGTACTTC. Drawing the rest from reference TRBV11-1 and TRBJ2-7, the complete variable domain is EAEVAQSPRYKITEKSQAVAFWCDPISGHATLYWYRQILGQGPELLVQFQDESVVDDSQLPKDRFSAERLKGVDSTLKIQPAELGDSAMYLCAIGSPAGGSYEQYFGPGTRLTVT.

The sample holds a few counts of this clonotype. The gene calls are TRBV12-3 or TRBV12-4 and TRBJ1-2, with a weak D call TRBD1 (6 bases). The length of the CDR3 is 14 residues. Trimming removed 7 bases from V and 5 bases from J, with 17 bases in between. CDR3 in DNA: TGTGCCAGCAATACAGGGAAAAGTGGTTATGGCTACACCTTC. It translates to CASNTGKSGYGYTF.

This clonotype was found many times. This chain connects TRBV7-2 to TRBJ2-1; D is unclear. Near its end, the DNA agrees better with TRBJ2-5, so the J call may be wrong. Per the germline V gene, CDR1 is SGHTA and CDR2 is FQGNSA. This CDR3 comprises 12 residues. This CDR3 is CASSPHQETQYF. The CDR3 DNA reads as TGTGCCAGCAGCCCCCACCAAGAGACCCAGTACTTC.

The chain joins TRBV27 to TRBJ2-3, with a possible D match to TRBD1 (6 bases). Germline values: CDR1 MNHEY, CDR2 SMNVEV (reference sequence). V was pared by 3 bases and J by 4 bases, with 14 bases between. The CDR3 runs to 15 residues. Here the CDR3 reads CASSLLGAAADTQYF. The CDR3 bases are TGTGCCAGCAGTTTGTTGGGGGCGGCGGCAGATACGCAGTATTTT.

This clonotype was seen ten or more times. The chain links TRBV5-4 to TRBJ2-3; TRBD1 matches at 12 bases. V was pared by 5 bases and J by 2 bases, with 9 bases of the junction left unmatched. Germline CDR1 and CDR2: SGHNT and YYREEE (reference sequence). The CDR3 runs 17 residues. The CDR3 loop reads CASSPGQGAAVTDTQYF. For the CDR3, the DNA is TGTGCCAGCAGTCCGGGACAGGGGGCGGCAGTCACAGATACGCAGTATTTT.

The chain links TRBV28 to TRBJ1-4; D is uncertain. CDR3 length: 11 amino acids. V lost 5 bases, J lost 11 bases, and 9 bases lay in between. Looked up from germline, CDR1 is MDHEN and CDR2 is SYDVKM. CDR3 region: CASSGNWKLFF. CDR3 DNA sequence: TGTGCCAGCAGTGGGAATTGGAAACTGTTTTTT.

In nucleotides, the CDR3 is TGTGCCACCGCGTCGAAGCGGGAGGGCACCGGGGAGCTGTTTTTT. Its protein is CATASKREGTGELFF. This chain uses TRBV2 with TRBJ2-2; 10 positions match TRBD2. Germline CDR1 and CDR2: SNHLY and FYNNEI. Germline trimming cut 10 bases from V and 4 bases from J; bases unmatched to any gene: 9. This CDR3 has 15 amino acids.